Sequencing of this TCR beta chain was carried out in a study of T cells in Graves' hyperthyroidism and ophthalmopathy (dated by TCRdb to between 2018 and 2021). In terms of the full investigation: Peripheral blood samples were taken at initial diagnosis, before any treatment was given. The approximately 90 discovery patients were divided at random into training and test sets in a 7:3 ratio. To identify distinguishing TCR V-J signatures, a discovery cohort of roughly 100 patients was used, comprising 43 with Graves' ophthalmopathy and roughly 60 with stable Graves' hyperthyroidism. Once sampling was done, hyperthyroidism patients were given methimazole at a starting dose of 30 mg daily, whereas ophthalmopathy patients were given high-dose intravenous methylprednisolone. According to the paper, TCR Vbeta CDR3 sequencing was carried out on some 130 peripheral blood samples, which came from about 45 ophthalmopathy, under 85 hyperthyroidism and roughly 17 progressor patients. Whether ophthalmopathy could be predicted prospectively was tested in an independent validation cohort made up of under 20 hyperthyroidism patients plus 17 patients who later progressed to ophthalmopathy. In addition, the study compared T-cell repertoires in thyroid tissue and in blood from over 5 Graves' hyperthyroidism patients. On the study overall, not on this receptor specifically: Sample size was not statistically predetermined, and blinding of investigators to group allocation was not performed. During validation, the model predicted progression to ophthalmopathy a median of approximately six months ahead of onset, with almost 71% sensitivity and 72.22% specificity. A 13 V-J signature model separated ophthalmopathy from stable hyperthyroidism, with around 90% sensitivity and approximately 81% specificity in cross-validation and 80%/75% in testing. Most expanded thyroid clonotypes (frequency above 0.001) were also detected in blood, a finding suggesting that blood repertoires may reflect thyroid immune responses.

Stable Graves' hyperthyroidism was defined as the absence of progression to ophthalmopathy over 18 months of follow-up. The hyperthyroidism patients were between 18 and 65 years old and newly diagnosed, with a disease duration of less than 2 months. Exclusion was applied to patients with uncontrolled infections, other autoimmune diseases, pregnancy or lactation. Diagnoses were established on the basis of clinical symptoms, serum thyroxine and TRAb, thyroid ultrasound, and orbital computed tomography. PBMCs were isolated from about 10 ml of fresh peripheral blood by Ficoll-Paque density gradient centrifugation. Trizol reagent was used to extract total RNA, and RNA quality was then checked on an Agilent 2100 Bioanalyzer. The TCR beta CDR3 regions were amplified from RNA transcripts. The first round of RT-PCR for the TCR CDR3 was performed with the HTBI primer set and the Qiagen OneStep RT-PCR kit. Libraries were constructed in a second round of multiplex PCR, after which size selection and purification were performed. Libraries were sequenced paired-end with 100 bp reads on an Illumina HiSeq2000. The authors' analysis ran thus. Raw data were processed with SOAPnuke, discarding reads with adapters, uncalled bases, mean Phred below 15, or no exact constant-primer or identifier match. COPE v1.2.5 was used to merge high-quality paired reads, and clonotypes were defined as unique nucleotide sequences. MiTCR v1.1 was used to align the clonotypes against IMGT TRBV, TRBD and TRBJ reference segments. The analysis included only V-J combinations with a frequency above 0.0001, which together covered over 98% of the repertoires. A TCS score was defined as the ratio of F50 (clonal expansion) to E x V (chaos), with BLOSUM62-based TCRdist applied between CDR3 peptides within each V-J. Welch's t-statistics and random forest reduced roughly 500 V-J features to 10 to 15, which were used in a naive Bayes classifier (R e1071). TCRdb passed the public sequencing reads through fastp at Q25 and MiXCR, retaining productive beta sequences. Here each entry gathers all rows of one CDR3 protein and keeps the most common genes and DNA. The V and J calls were not made by the authors but by TCRdb's processing. This sample lists 380,000 or so distinct CDR3 sequences; more than 11% were detected once. The ten largest clones capture about 26% of the sample.

Details on this clonotype: Its antigen remains unidentified. Given a much more abundant clone one base away, this may be a read error.

There are 17 amino acids in the CDR3, from cysteine to phenylalanine inclusive. Only the CDR3 part of the read is kept: 51 bases, read in frame from the first base. The germline V gene (reference sequence) provides CDR1 LNHNV and CDR2 YYDKDF. The origin of this receptor is a woman in her thirties with Graves' hyperthyroidism. The V and J segments used are TRBV15 and TRBJ1-2, with the D gene too uncertain to name. The sequenced material came from blood. The DNA sequence is as follows: TGTGCCACCAGATCCACTTGGAAAGCCTCCACCTCCTATGGCTACATCTTC. The translation is CATRSTWKASTSYGYIF.